This entry lists 10 T cell receptor beta chains sequenced from one sample in a study of cytomegalovirus exposure and HLA in healthy donors. The repertoire was sequenced with immunoSEQ multiplex PCR; TCRdb's copy has only in-frame clones and lacks some. This sample has about 140,000 clones, with about four fifths found just once. Sequencing input: PBMCs. The receptors originated from a young woman in good health and CMV-seronegative.

The J gene is TRBJ2-5, the V gene TRBV10-1; weak D call: TRBD1 (5 bases). Germline lookup yields CDR1 WNHNN and CDR2 SYGVQD (reference sequence). The CDR3 has 14 residues. V lost 2 bases, J lost 3 bases, and 10 bases lay in between. CDR3 sequence reads: CASSETGEEETQYF. The CDR3 DNA reads TGCGCCAGCAGTGAGACAGGAGAGGAAGAGACCCAGTACTTC.

This chain connects TRBV20-1 to TRBJ1-2, with TRBD1 matching over 7 bases. CDR3 length: 11 amino acids. J lost 8 bases, V lost 6 bases, and 6 bases had no gene match. Germline-derived CDR1 and CDR2 are DFQATT and SNEGSKA (reference sequence). CDR3 loop: CSAQGGNGYTF. CDR3 coding DNA: TGCAGTGCCCAGGGGGGAAACGGCTACACCTTC.

The chain couples TRBV28 to TRBJ1-2; TRBD1 agrees at 9 bases. Trimming cost V 5 bases and J 4 bases; bases outside gene matches: 11. Germline V lookup: CDR1 MDHEN, CDR2 SYDVKM. The CDR3 is made up of 16 amino acids. The chain's CDR3 is CASSPTQTGGGYGYTF. The CDR3 DNA reads as TGTGCCAGCAGTCCAACTCAAACAGGGGGCGGCTATGGCTACACCTTC.

The chain couples TRBV27 to TRBJ1-2; D is unclear. The CDR3 sequence is 16 residues long. V lost 3 bases to trimming and J lost 4 bases, with 18 bases between them. CDR1 is MNHEY and CDR2 is SMNVEV in the germline V gene (reference sequence). The CDR3 DNA follows: TGTGCCAGCAGTTTCACAGCCGAAGGTGGTGGCTATGGCTACACCTTC. It encodes CASSFTAEGGGYGYTF.

The rearrangement joins TRBV30 to TRBJ1-6; the match to TRBD1 covers 7 bases. Germline CDR1 and CDR2: GTSNPN and SVGIG (reference sequence). There are 16 residues in the CDR3. After removal of 2 bases from V and 0 bases from J, the junction contained 4 bases not matched to a gene. The CDR3 protein is CAWSTRDSSYNSPLHF. The CDR3 region has the DNA TGTGCCTGGAGTACCAGGGACAGCTCCTATAATTCACCCCTCCACTTT.

This chain joins TRBV7-6 and TRBJ2-3; 7 bases line up with TRBD2. CDR1 and CDR2 (germline): SGHVS, FNYEAQ. Trimming removed 4 bases from V and 3 bases from J; junction bases left unmatched: 7. This CDR3 region has 15 residues. The CDR3 loop is CASSWGGLGTDTQYF. The CDR3 DNA reads TGTGCCAGCAGCTGGGGGGGGTTAGGGACAGATACGCAGTATTTT.

The V and J genes are TRBV15 and TRBJ1-2, with 7 positions matching TRBD1. The CDR3 has 15 amino acids. The junction had 3 bases not matched to a gene; V was cut back by 0 bases and J by 2 bases. Per germline, CDR1 LNHNV and CDR2 YYDKDF (reference sequence). The CDR3 nucleotides are TGTGCCACCAGCAGAGACAGGGGGTTCAACTATGGCTACACCTTC. It specifies CATSRDRGFNYGYTF.

V gene TRBV7-9 combines with J gene TRBJ2-7, with 8 bases aligning to TRBD1. Germline loops: CDR1 SEHNR, CDR2 FQNEAQ (reference sequence). V dropped 1 base and J dropped 6; count of bases not matched to a gene: 5. The CDR3 runs 14 residues. The CDR3 loop is CASSLDGQGGEQYF. The CDR3 bases are TGTGCCAGCAGCTTAGATGGACAGGGAGGCGAGCAGTACTTC.

This clone was detected only a few times. The rearrangement links TRBV2 to TRBJ1-2; maybe TRBD1 (6 bases). V lost 7 bases and J 1 base, leaving 13 bases between the germline ends. Per germline, CDR1 SNHLY and CDR2 FYNNEI. CDR3 length: 14 amino acids. This CDR3 reads CASTDSGVNYGYTF. The CDR3 DNA is TGTGCCAGCACAGACTCAGGGGTTAACTATGGCTACACCTTC. The whole variable domain, remainder taken from reference TRBV2 and TRBJ1-2, is EPEVTQTPSHQVTQMGQEVILRCVPISNHLYFYWYRQILGQKVEFLVSFYNNEISEKSEIFDDQFSVERPDGSNFTLKIRSTKLEDSAMYFCASTDSGVNYGYTFGSGTRLTVV.

The genes are TRBV28 and TRBJ1-6; 7 nucleotides agree with TRBD1. J was trimmed by 7 bases and V by 3 bases; bases with no gene match: 9. The length of the CDR3 is 16 residues. Germline V gene lookup returns CDR1 MDHEN and CDR2 SYDVKM. This chain's CDR3 is CASSFPGTAQNSPLHF. The CDR3 coding sequence is TGTGCCAGCAGTTTCCCCGGGACAGCCCAAAATTCACCCCTCCACTTT.